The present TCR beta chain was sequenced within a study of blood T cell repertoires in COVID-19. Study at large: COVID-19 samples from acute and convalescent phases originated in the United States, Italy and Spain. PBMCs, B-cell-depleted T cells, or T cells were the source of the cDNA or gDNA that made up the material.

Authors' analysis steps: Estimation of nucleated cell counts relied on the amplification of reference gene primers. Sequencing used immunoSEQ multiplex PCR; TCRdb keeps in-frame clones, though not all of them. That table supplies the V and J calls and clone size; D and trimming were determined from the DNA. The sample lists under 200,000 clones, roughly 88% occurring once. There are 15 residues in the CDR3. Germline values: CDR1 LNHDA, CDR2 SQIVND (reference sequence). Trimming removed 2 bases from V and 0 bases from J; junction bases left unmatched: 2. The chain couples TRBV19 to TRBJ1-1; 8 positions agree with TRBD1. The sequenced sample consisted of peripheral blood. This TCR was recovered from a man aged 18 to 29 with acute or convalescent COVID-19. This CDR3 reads CASSIRTGLNTEAFF. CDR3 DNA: TGTGCCAGTAGTATACGGACAGGGCTGAACACTGAAGCTTTCTTT.